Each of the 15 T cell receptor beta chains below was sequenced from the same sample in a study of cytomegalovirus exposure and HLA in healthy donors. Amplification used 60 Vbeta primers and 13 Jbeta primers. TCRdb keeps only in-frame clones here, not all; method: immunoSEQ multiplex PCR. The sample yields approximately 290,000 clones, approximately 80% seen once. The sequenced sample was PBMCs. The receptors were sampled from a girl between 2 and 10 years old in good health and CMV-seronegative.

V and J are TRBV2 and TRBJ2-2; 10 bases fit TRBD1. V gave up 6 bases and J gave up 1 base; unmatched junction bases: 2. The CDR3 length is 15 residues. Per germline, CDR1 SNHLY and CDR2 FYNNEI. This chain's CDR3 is CASRDRGMNTGELFF. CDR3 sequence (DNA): TGTGCCAGCAGGGACAGGGGGATGAACACCGGGGAGCTGTTTTTT.

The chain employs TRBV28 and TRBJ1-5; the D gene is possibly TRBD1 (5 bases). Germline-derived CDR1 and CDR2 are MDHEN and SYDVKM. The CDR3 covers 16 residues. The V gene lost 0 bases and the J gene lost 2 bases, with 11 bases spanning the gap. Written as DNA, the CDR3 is TGTGCCAGCAGTTTATGGTCAGGGTCGCGCAATCAGCCCCAGCATTTT. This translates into CASSLWSGSRNQPQHF.

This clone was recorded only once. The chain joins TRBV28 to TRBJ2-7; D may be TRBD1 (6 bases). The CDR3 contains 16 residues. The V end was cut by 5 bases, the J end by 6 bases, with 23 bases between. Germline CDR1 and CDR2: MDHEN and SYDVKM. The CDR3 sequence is CASSNLTGRSYFEQYF. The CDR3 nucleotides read TGTGCCAGCAGTAACCTAACAGGGAGATCATATTTCGAGCAGTACTTC. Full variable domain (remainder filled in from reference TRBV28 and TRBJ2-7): DVKVTQSSRYLVKRTGEKVFLECVQDMDHENMFWYRQDPGLGLRLIYFSYDVKMKEKGDIPEGYSVSREKKERFSLILESASTNQTSMYLCASSNLTGRSYFEQYFGPGTRLTVT.

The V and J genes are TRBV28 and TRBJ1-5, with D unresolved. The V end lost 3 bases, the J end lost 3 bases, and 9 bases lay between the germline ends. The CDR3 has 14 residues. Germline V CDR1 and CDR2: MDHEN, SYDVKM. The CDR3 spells CASSFDFYNQPQHF. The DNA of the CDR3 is TGTGCCAGCAGTTTTGACTTCTACAATCAGCCCCAGCATTTT.

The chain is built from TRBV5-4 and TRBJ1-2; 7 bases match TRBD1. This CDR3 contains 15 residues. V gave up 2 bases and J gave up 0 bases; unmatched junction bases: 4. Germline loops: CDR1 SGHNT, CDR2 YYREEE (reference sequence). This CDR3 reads CASSFGTAPNYGYTF. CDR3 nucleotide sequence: TGTGCCAGCAGCTTTGGGACAGCCCCTAACTATGGCTACACCTTC.

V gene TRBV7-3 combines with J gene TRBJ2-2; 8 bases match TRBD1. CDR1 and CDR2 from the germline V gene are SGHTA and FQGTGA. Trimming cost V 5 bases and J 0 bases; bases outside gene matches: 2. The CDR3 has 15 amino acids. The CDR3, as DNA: TGTGCCAGCAGCCGGGACAGGTCGAACACCGGGGAGCTGTTTTTT. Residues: CASSRDRSNTGELFF.

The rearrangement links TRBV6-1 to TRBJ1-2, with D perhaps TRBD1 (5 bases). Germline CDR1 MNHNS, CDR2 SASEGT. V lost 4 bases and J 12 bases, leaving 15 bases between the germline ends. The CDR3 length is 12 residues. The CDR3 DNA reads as TGTGCCAGCAGTGGCGCCTGGGGGGAAGACACCTTC. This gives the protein CASSGAWGEDTF.

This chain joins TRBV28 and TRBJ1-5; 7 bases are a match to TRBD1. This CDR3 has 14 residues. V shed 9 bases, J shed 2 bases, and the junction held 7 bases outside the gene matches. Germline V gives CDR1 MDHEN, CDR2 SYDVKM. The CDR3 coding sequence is TGTGCCAGTCTCAACAGGGGACGCAATCAGCCCCAGCATTTT. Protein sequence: CASLNRGRNQPQHF.

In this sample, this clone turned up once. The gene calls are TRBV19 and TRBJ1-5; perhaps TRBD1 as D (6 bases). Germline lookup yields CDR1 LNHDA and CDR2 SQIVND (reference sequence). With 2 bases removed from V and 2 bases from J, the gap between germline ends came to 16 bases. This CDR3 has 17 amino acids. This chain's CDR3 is CASSITSGEEGNQPQHF. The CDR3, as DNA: TGTGCCAGTAGTATAACGTCAGGGGAAGAGGGCAATCAGCCCCAGCATTTT. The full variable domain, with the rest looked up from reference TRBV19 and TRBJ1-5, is DGGITQSPKYLFRKEGQNVTLSCEQNLNHDAMYWYRQDPGQGLRLIYYSQIVNDFQKGDIAEGYSVSREKKESFPLTVTSAQKNPTAFYLCASSITSGEEGNQPQHFGDGTRLSIL.

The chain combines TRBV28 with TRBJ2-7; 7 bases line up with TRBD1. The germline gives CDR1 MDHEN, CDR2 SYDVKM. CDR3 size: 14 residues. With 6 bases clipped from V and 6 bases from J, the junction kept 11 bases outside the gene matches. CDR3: CASRTGTDWSEQYF. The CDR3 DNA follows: TGTGCCAGCAGAACCGGGACAGATTGGTCCGAGCAGTACTTC.

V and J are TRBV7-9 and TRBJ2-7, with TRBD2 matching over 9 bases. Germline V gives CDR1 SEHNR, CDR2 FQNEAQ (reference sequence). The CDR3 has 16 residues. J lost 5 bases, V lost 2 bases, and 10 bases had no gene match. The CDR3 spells CASSLWAGGRSHEQYF. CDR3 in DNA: TGTGCCAGCAGCTTATGGGCGGGGGGGCGATCCCACGAGCAGTACTTC.

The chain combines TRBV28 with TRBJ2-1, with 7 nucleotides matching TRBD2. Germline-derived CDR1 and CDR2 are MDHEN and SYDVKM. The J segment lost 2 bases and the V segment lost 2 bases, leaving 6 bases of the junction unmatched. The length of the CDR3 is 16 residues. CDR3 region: CASSLPGGGTYNEQFF. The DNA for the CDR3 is TGTGCCAGCAGTTTACCGGGAGGAGGAACCTACAATGAGCAGTTCTTC.

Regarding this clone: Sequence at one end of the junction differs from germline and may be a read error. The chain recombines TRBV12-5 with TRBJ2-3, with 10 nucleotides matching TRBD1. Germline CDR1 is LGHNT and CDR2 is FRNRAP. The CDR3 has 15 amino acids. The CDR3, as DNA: TGTGCTAGTGGTTTGGTACCGGTTATGGGACAGGGGTGGGATTTT. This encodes CASGLVPVMGQGWDF.

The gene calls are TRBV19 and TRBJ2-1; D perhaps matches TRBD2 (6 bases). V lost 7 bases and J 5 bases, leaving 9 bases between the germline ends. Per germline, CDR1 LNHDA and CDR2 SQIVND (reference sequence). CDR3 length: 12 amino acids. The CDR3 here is CASKWGDNEQFF. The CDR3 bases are TGTGCCAGTAAGTGGGGGGACAATGAGCAGTTCTTC.

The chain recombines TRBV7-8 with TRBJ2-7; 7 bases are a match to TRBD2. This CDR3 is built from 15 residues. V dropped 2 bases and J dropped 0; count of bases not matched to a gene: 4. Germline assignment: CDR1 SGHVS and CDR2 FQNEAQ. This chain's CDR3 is CASSLSRTSSYEQYF. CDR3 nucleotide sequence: TGTGCCAGCAGCTTAAGTAGGACTAGCTCCTACGAGCAGTACTTC.